This record concerns one TCR beta chain sequence. Assay used: immunoSEQ multiplex PCR; TCRdb lists only in-frame clones, some missing. This table holds under 90,000 clones, 85% to 95% found once. CDR3 size: 13 residues. Deletions cut 8 bases from V and 6 bases from J, with 13 bases between. CDR1 is KGHDR, CDR2 SFDVKD, per germline. The chain couples TRBV24-1 to TRBJ2-1, with D hard to call. Sequenced: PBMCs. This clonotype was obtained from a man between 35 and 55 years old with rheumatoid arthritis. The CDR3 here is CATKEPLSNEQFF. DNA for the CDR3: TGTGCCACCAAGGAGCCCTTAAGCAATGAGCAGTTCTTC.